The rows below give T cell receptor beta chains drawn from one sample of a study of blood T cell repertoires in COVID-19. Clones were sequenced by immunoSEQ multiplex PCR, and TCRdb holds only the in-frame ones, with some missing. Altogether about 110,000 clones are present, over 70% being singletons, with the ten largest covering about 4.1%. The sample consisted of peripheral blood. These receptors were taken from a human donor in a cohort sampled during active or convalescent COVID-19. Both conserved end residues are part of each CDR3. The D gene is left open where the match is weak. The size of a clone is reported for some rows only, either as once, few or many, or as a class for expanded clones.

clone_size,d_call,j_call,v_call,cdr3_aa,cdr3_nt
.,TRBD1,TRBJ1-1,TRBV18,CASSPPAGGTEAFF,TGTGCCAGCTCACCACCGGCAGGGGGCACTGAAGCTTTCTTT
.,TRBD1,TRBJ1-1,TRBV5-1,CASSMTGVNTEAFF,TGCGCCAGCAGCATGACAGGGGTTAACACTGAAGCTTTCTTT
once,TRBD1,TRBJ2-3,TRBV7-7,CASSDSGQGVDTQYF,TGTGCTAGCAGCGACTCCGGACAGGGAGTAGATACGCAGTATTTT
.,TRBD1,TRBJ1-5,TRBV7-9,CASSPGQGTNQPQHF,TGTGCCAGCAGTCCGGGACAGGGGACCAATCAGCCCCAGCATTTT
.,.,TRBJ1-5,TRBV19,CASSISVLGAKPQHF,TGTGCCAGTAGTATTTCGGTTCTGGGGGCTAAGCCCCAGCATTTT
.,.,TRBJ1-1,TRBV4-1,CASSQGGRNTEAFF,TGCGCCAGCAGCCAAGGCGGAAGGAACACTGAAGCTTTCTTT
few,.,TRBJ2-3,TRBV12-5,CASGLDIAAGYTDTQYF,TGTGCTAGTGGTTTGGATATAGCGGCGGGCTACACAGATACGCAGTATTTT
.,TRBD1,TRBJ2-3,TRBV11-2,CASSIGGQGAADTQYF,TGTGCCAGCAGCATCGGGGGACAGGGGGCCGCAGATACGCAGTATTTT
.,.,TRBJ2-3,TRBV7-2,CASSPQGSTDTQYF,TGTGCCAGCAGCCCACAGGGAAGCACAGATACGCAGTATTTT
.,.,TRBJ2-7,TRBV6-6,CASSSTVRLSSYEQYF,TGTGCCAGCAGTTCCACTGTTCGTCTAAGCTCCTACGAGCAGTACTTC
.,TRBD1,TRBJ1-3,TRBV5-1,CASSSDRVWNTIYF,TGCGCCAGCAGCTCGGACAGGGTCTGGAACACCATATATTTT
.,TRBD2,TRBJ2-3,TRBV10-2,CASSDGTSGGLDTQYF,TGCGCCAGCAGTGATGGGACTAGCGGGGGACTGGATACGCAGTATTTT
once,TRBD1,TRBJ2-6,TRBV7-9,CASSPGTGSSGANVLTF,TGTGCCAGCAGTCCCGGGACAGGGTCCTCTGGGGCCAACGTCCTGACTTTC
.,TRBD2,TRBJ2-3,TRBV4-2,CASSQDRRGADTQYF,TGTGCCAGCAGCCAAGATCGTCGGGGGGCAGATACGCAGTATTTT
.,.,TRBJ1-6,TRBV19,CASSVRQKSSYNSPLHF,TGTGCCAGTAGTGTTAGACAGAAGAGCTCCTATAATTCACCCCTCCACTTT
.,.,TRBJ1-2,TRBV3-1/TRBV3-2,CASSQASWGPNHFSYGYTF,TGTGCCAGCAGCCAAGCTTCTTGGGGGCCCAACCATTTCAGCTATGGCTACACCTTC
few,TRBD1,TRBJ1-2,TRBV5-4,CASSRDSLYGYTF,TGTGCCAGCAGCCGGGACAGCCTCTATGGCTACACCTTC
few,.,TRBJ1-5,TRBV6-2/TRBV6-3,CASSSQVWPQHF,TGTGCCAGCAGTTCACAGGTTTGGCCCCAGCATTTT
once,.,TRBJ2-1,TRBV7-9,CASRHMQVNEQFF,TGTGCCAGCAGGCATATGCAGGTCAATGAGCAGTTCTTC
.,.,TRBJ2-3,TRBV5-4,CASSLTGGGSWFKYTQYF,TGTGCCAGCAGCTTGACAGGGGGAGGGAGTTGGTTCAAATACACGCAGTATTTT
.,.,TRBJ2-5,TRBV6-5,CASSYSGPRETQYF,TGTGCCAGCAGTTACTCCGGTCCCCGAGAGACCCAGTACTTC
.,TRBD1,TRBJ2-3,TRBV7-6,CASSSRDREVDTQYF,TGTGCCAGCAGCTCCAGGGACAGGGAGGTAGATACGCAGTATTTT
.,.,TRBJ2-3,TRBV11-2,CASSLEPTTHTQYF,TGTGCCAGCAGCTTAGAACCAACTACTCATACGCAGTATTTT
few,TRBD2,TRBJ2-4,TRBV5-1,CASSRGLAGVAKNIQYF,TGCGCCAGCAGCCGGGGACTAGCGGGAGTGGCCAAAAACATTCAGTACTTC
.,TRBD1,TRBJ1-6,TRBV18,CASSVGQNYNSPLHF,TGTGCCAGCTCGGTGGGACAGAACTATAATTCACCCCTCCACTTT
.,TRBD1,TRBJ2-5,TRBV18,CASSHPTGGSEETQYF,TGTGCCAGCTCACACCCGACAGGGGGGTCGGAAGAGACCCAGTACTTC
.,TRBD2,TRBJ2-2,TRBV5-1,CASSFGGATGELFF,TGCGCCAGCAGCTTCGGGGGGGCCACCGGGGAGCTGTTTTTT
.,TRBD1,TRBJ1-6,TRBV9,CASSVRTGNSPLHF,TGTGCCAGCAGCGTCAGGACAGGGAATTCACCCCTCCACTTT
.,.,TRBJ2-3,TRBV28,CASSLRAGSPDTQYF,TGTGCCAGCAGTTTACGGGCCGGGAGCCCAGATACGCAGTATTTT
few,.,TRBJ1-4,TRBV4-2,CASSQEVDRAGEKLFF,TGTGCCAGCAGCCAAGAAGTGGACCGGGCGGGGGAAAAACTGTTTTTT
.,TRBD2,TRBJ2-3,TRBV7-2,CASSLDWREGAPGTQYF,TGTGCCAGCAGCTTAGACTGGCGGGAGGGGGCCCCAGGTACGCAGTATTTT
.,.,TRBJ2-2,TRBV6-4,CASSSTWHTGELFF,TGTGCCAGCAGTTCCACGTGGCACACCGGGGAGCTGTTTTTT
.,TRBD1,TRBJ1-2,TRBV7-9,CASSLERTGTNGYTF,TGTGCCAGCAGCTTAGAGCGGACAGGGACGAATGGCTACACCTTC
.,TRBD2,TRBJ2-5,TRBV5-6,CASSFLRSGGQETQYF,TGTGCCAGCAGCTTCCTTCGGTCGGGGGGGCAAGAGACCCAGTACTTC
few,.,TRBJ1-2,TRBV7-9,CASSLGGNPLYGYTF,TGTGCCAGCAGCTTAGGAGGGAATCCCCTTTATGGCTACACCTTC
.,.,TRBJ2-7,TRBV29-1,CSVETNSGSYEQYF,TGCAGCGTTGAGACCAACTCGGGCTCCTACGAGCAGTACTTC
.,TRBD2,TRBJ2-7,TRBV4-3,CASSQDLGLASYEQYF,TGCGCCAGCAGCCAAGACCTGGGACTAGCATCCTACGAGCAGTACTTC
.,TRBD1,TRBJ2-2,TRBV28,CASDRGQNTGELFF,TGTGCCAGCGACAGGGGGCAGAACACCGGGGAGCTGTTTTTT
.,.,TRBJ2-5,TRBV18,CASSPRATQETQYF,TGTGCCAGCTCACCACGGGCCACCCAAGAGACCCAGTACTTC
.,.,TRBJ2-3,TRBV9,CASSASLTTDTQYF,TGTGCCAGCAGCGCTAGTCTAACCACAGATACGCAGTATTTT
.,.,TRBJ2-5,TRBV29-1,CSVAPRPGETQYF,TGCAGCGTTGCCCCCCGGCCGGGAGAGACCCAGTACTTC
.,TRBD2,TRBJ2-1,TRBV7-2,CASSTFRPGLGDNEQFF,TGTGCCAGCAGCACATTTCGTCCGGGACTAGGGGACAATGAGCAGTTCTTC
.,.,TRBJ2-3,TRBV11-3,CASSLDGCPRDTQYF,TGTGCCAGCAGCTTAGATGGTTGCCCGCGGGATACGCAGTATTTT
.,.,TRBJ2-1,TRBV11-1,CASSPDRVSSYNEQFF,TGTGCCAGCAGCCCCGACAGAGTTAGCTCCTACAATGAGCAGTTCTTC
.,TRBD1,TRBJ1-5,TRBV18,CASSLGTGLSQPQHF,TGTGCCAGCTCGCTTGGGACAGGGTTGAGTCAGCCCCAGCATTTT
.,TRBD2,TRBJ2-6,TRBV14,CARALRVRESGANVLTF,TGTGCCCGCGCCCTACGCGTGCGGGAGAGTGGGGCCAACGTCCTGACTTTC
.,TRBD1,TRBJ2-2,TRBV25-1,CASRATGYTGELFF,TGTGCCAGCAGAGCGACAGGGTACACCGGGGAGCTGTTTTTT
.,TRBD1,TRBJ2-1,TRBV19,CASGGQVNLMTYNEQFF,TGTGCCAGTGGGGGACAGGTGAATTTAATGACCTACAATGAGCAGTTCTTC
.,TRBD1,TRBJ2-7,TRBV9,CASSKPGQGYEQYF,TGTGCCAGCAGCAAACCGGGACAGGGCTACGAGCAGTACTTC
.,TRBD1,TRBJ1-4,TRBV19,CASSTRQGWEKLFF,TGTGCCAGTAGTACGCGACAGGGCTGGGAAAAACTGTTTTTT
once,TRBD1,TRBJ2-7,TRBV5-6,CASRPTGTANEQYF,TGTGCCAGCAGACCCACCGGGACAGCGAACGAGCAGTACTTC
.,TRBD1,TRBJ1-2,TRBV5-6,CASSQRTGAYGYTF,TGTGCCAGCAGCCAAAGGACAGGGGCCTATGGCTACACCTTC
.,.,TRBJ1-1,TRBV20-1,CSAYPTGGPLF,TGCAGTGCTTACCCAACGGGAGGGCCACTCTTT
once,TRBD2,TRBJ2-2,TRBV5-4,CASSLGREGLTGELFF,TGTGCCAGCAGCTTGGGGCGGGAGGGCCTCACCGGGGAGCTGTTTTTT
few,.,TRBJ2-1,TRBV7-2,CASSTTSMGIYNEQFF,TGTGCCAGCAGCACGACTAGTATGGGGATATACAATGAGCAGTTCTTC
.,.,TRBJ1-2,TRBV19,CATLPQERWNYGYTF,TGTGCCACCCTACCTCAGGAAAGGTGGAACTATGGCTACACCTTC
.,.,TRBJ2-5,TRBV7-2,CASSSSGETQYF,TGTGCCAGCAGCTCCTCCGGTGAGACCCAGTACTTC
once,TRBD2,TRBJ2-1,TRBV10-3,CAIGGAGGYNEQFF,TGTGCCATCGGCGGGGCGGGGGGATATAATGAGCAGTTCTTC
.,TRBD2,TRBJ2-3,TRBV20-1,CSASLAGETQYF,TGCAGTGCTAGTCTAGCGGGAGAGACGCAGTATTTT
once,.,TRBJ2-1,TRBV5-5,CASSLMGARNEQFF,TGTGCCAGCAGCTTGATGGGAGCCCGCAATGAGCAGTTCTTC